This entry lists 28 T cell receptor beta chains sequenced from one sample in a study of blood T cell repertoires in COVID-19. The table came from immunoSEQ multiplex PCR; TCRdb's copy has only in-frame clones and leaves some out. This repertoire shows about 310,000 clones, around 86% found once; its top ten account for 1%. The material sequenced was peripheral blood. The receptors here all came from a man in his forties or fifties with active or convalescent COVID-19.

The chain combines TRBV24-1 with TRBJ2-3, with 9 bases identical to TRBD1. Germline-derived CDR1 and CDR2 are KGHDR and SFDVKD. The CDR3 is made up of 17 amino acids. V lost 3 bases, J lost 0 bases, and 6 bases stayed unmatched. DNA of the CDR3: TGTGCCACCAGTGATCCAGGACAGGGGACTAGCACAGATACGCAGTATTTT. Translation: CATSDPGQGTSTDTQYF.

The J gene is TRBJ2-5, the V gene TRBV5-5; 10 bases match TRBD2. The germline gives CDR1 SGHKS, CDR2 YYEKEE (reference sequence). The CDR3 covers 15 residues. With 1 base clipped from V and 14 bases from J, the junction kept 14 bases outside the gene matches. The CDR3, as DNA: TGTGCCAGCAGCTTGACGAGCGGGAGGGCAGGGGGGTCATACTTC. Amino acids: CASSLTSGRAGGSYF.

As for this clone: The junction and the germline gene differ at one end; a read error may be behind it. V is TRBV2 and J is TRBJ2-4; 11 bases line up with TRBD2. The CDR3 is made up of 17 amino acids. Germline V gene lookup returns CDR1 SNHLY and CDR2 FYNNEI. CDR3 sequence reads: CASREASGGPAKNIQYF. The DNA for the CDR3 is TGTGCCAGCAGAGAAGCTAGCGGGGGGCCTGCCAAAAACATTCAGTACTTC.

V gene TRBV2 combines with J gene TRBJ1-5, with D uncertain. The length of the CDR3 is 13 residues. V lost 5 bases and J lost 0, with 5 bases in between. Germline CDR1 SNHLY, CDR2 FYNNEI. DNA for the CDR3: TGTGCCAGCAGTCGGGATAGCAATCAGCCCCAGCATTTT. Its protein product is CASSRDSNQPQHF.

The chain recombines TRBV5-4 with TRBJ2-1; 7 bases align to TRBD2. This CDR3 comprises 14 residues. Per germline, CDR1 SGHNT and CDR2 YYREEE (reference sequence). V was pared by 2 bases and J by 6 bases, with 5 bases of the junction left unmatched. The CDR3 sequence: CASSFPSGRNEQFF. Written as DNA, the CDR3 is TGTGCCAGCAGCTTCCCTAGCGGTCGCAATGAGCAGTTCTTC.

The V call is TRBV14, the J call TRBJ1-3; D is unclear. The germline CDR1 and CDR2 sequences are SGHDN and FVKESK. The CDR3 sequence is 15 residues long. V shed 4 bases and J shed 0 bases, with 10 bases lying between them. The CDR3 loop reads CASSPGDFSGNTIYF. The CDR3 nucleotides are TGTGCCAGCAGCCCCGGGGATTTCTCTGGAAACACCATATATTTT. Full variable domain (remainder filled in from reference TRBV14 and TRBJ1-3): EAGVTQFPSHSVIEKGQTVTLRCDPISGHDNLYWYRRVMGKEIKFLLHFVKESKQDESGMPNNRFLAERTGGTYSTLKVQPAELEDSGVYFCASSPGDFSGNTIYFGEGSWLTVV.

This clone was detected once. The genes are TRBV5-6 and TRBJ2-7; 9 nucleotides agree with TRBD1. The CDR3 consists of 17 residues. V trimming: 4 bases; J trimming: 5 bases; junction bases outside the gene matches: 16. Germline V CDR1 and CDR2: SGHDT, YYEEEE. The CDR3 loop reads CASSLRPTGTGSHEQYF. The CDR3, as DNA: TGTGCCAGCAGCCTCCGTCCTACCGGGACAGGGTCCCACGAGCAGTACTTC.

This clone came up once. The rearrangement uses TRBV2 and TRBJ1-4; no clear D. Germline V gene lookup returns CDR1 SNHLY and CDR2 FYNNEI. The germline V and J ends were trimmed by 2 bases and 4 bases, with 5 bases remaining between them. The CDR3 consists of 13 residues. The CDR3 sequence: CASSENRNEKLFF. As DNA, the CDR3 is TGTGCCAGCAGTGAAAATCGTAATGAAAAACTGTTTTTT.

The gene calls are TRBV5-1 and TRBJ2-1; 11 positions match TRBD2. The germline V gene encodes CDR1 SGHRS and CDR2 YFSETQ. V lost 0 bases and J lost 9; bases outside the gene matches: 8. This CDR3 region has 16 residues. The CDR3 loop is CASSLDTTSGTSEQFF. The CDR3 DNA reads as TGCGCCAGCAGCTTGGATACGACTAGCGGGACCTCTGAGCAGTTCTTC.

The chain employs TRBV7-2 and TRBJ1-6, with TRBD1 identical over 11 bases. This CDR3 is built from 13 residues. CDR1 SGHTA and CDR2 FQGNSA come from the germline V gene. V trimming: 6 bases; J trimming: 17 bases; junction bases outside the gene matches: 9. DNA of the CDR3: TGTGCCAGCAGTTCGACCGGGGACAGGGGGTTCCACTTT. Protein sequence: CASSSTGDRGFHF.

This chain uses TRBV24-1 with TRBJ1-5, with D uncertain. V dropped 3 bases and J dropped 8 bases, with 16 bases sitting between them. CDR1 is KGHDR and CDR2 is SFDVKD in the germline V gene. CDR3 length: 15 amino acids. Written as DNA, the CDR3 is TGTGCCACCAGTGATCGGGGATTCCTCGGAAAGCCCCAGCATTTT. It codes for CATSDRGFLGKPQHF.

The V gene is TRBV18, the J gene TRBJ1-4; no firm D call. The ends were cut back, 6 bases at V and 3 bases at J, with 8 bases in the middle. The length of the CDR3 is 13 residues. Germline values: CDR1 KGHSH, CDR2 LQKENI. CDR3 protein: CASSNGANEKLFF. The CDR3 DNA is TGTGCCAGCTCGAACGGTGCTAATGAAAAACTGTTTTTT.

V is TRBV18 and J is TRBJ1-5; 10 bases map to TRBD1. The CDR3 is made up of 16 amino acids. J gave up 1 base and V 5 bases, and 5 bases lay outside the gene matches. Germline-derived CDR1 and CDR2 are KGHSH and LQKENI. CDR3 nucleotide sequence: TGTGCCAGCTCAGAGACAGGGGGCGGCAGCAATCAGCCCCAGCATTTT. Its translation: CASSETGGGSNQPQHF. Full variable domain (rest looked up from reference TRBV18 and TRBJ1-5): NAGVMQNPRHLVRRRGQEARLRCSPMKGHSHVYWYRQLPEEGLKFMVYLQKENIIDESGMPKERFSAEFPKEGPSILRIQQVVRGDSAAYFCASSETGGGSNQPQHFGDGTRLSIL.

The table lists this clone with a count of one. The chain recombines TRBV18 with TRBJ2-7, with 10 bases identical to TRBD1. V lost 4 bases, J lost 7 bases, and 10 bases stayed unmatched. This CDR3 has 15 residues. Germline V lookup: CDR1 KGHSH, CDR2 LQKENI. CDR3 in amino acids: CASSLSTGGSVEQYF. CDR3 nucleotide sequence: TGTGCCAGCTCACTCTCGACAGGGGGCTCGGTAGAGCAGTACTTC.

This chain connects TRBV30 to TRBJ2-1; the match to TRBD2 covers 7 bases. The CDR3 totals 15 residues. CDR1 and CDR2 (germline): GTSNPN, SVGIG (reference sequence). V lost 1 base to trimming and J lost 6 bases; unmatched junction nucleotides: 9. CDR3 in DNA: TGTGCCTGGAGTGGCTCTGGCGGGAGTTTCAATGAGCAGTTCTTC. It specifies CAWSGSGGSFNEQFF.

The V gene is TRBV19, the J gene TRBJ2-3; D unclear. This CDR3 is built from 14 residues. V was shortened by 3 bases and J by 2 bases, with 9 bases between the two germline ends. CDR1 and CDR2 (germline): LNHDA, SQIVND (reference sequence). CDR3 amino acids: CASSIRGLTDTQYF. The CDR3 DNA sequence: TGTGCCAGTAGTATTCGAGGCCTCACAGATACGCAGTATTTT.

This chain joins TRBV6-5 and TRBJ1-6, with a weak D call TRBD1 (5 bases). Trimming took off 0 bases at V and 5 bases at J, with 8 bases between the two ends. The CDR3 is 15 residues long. Germline V gene lookup returns CDR1 MNHEY and CDR2 SVGAGI. The CDR3 is CASSYSGVDNSPLHF. The DNA of the CDR3 is TGTGCCAGCAGTTACTCAGGGGTCGATAATTCACCCCTCCACTTT.

This sequence joins TRBV11-3 and TRBJ2-7, with 7 bases fitting TRBD1. CDR3 length equals 14 residues. V was clipped by 5 bases and J by 3 bases; unmatched bases: 7. Germline V gene data show CDR1 as SGHNT and CDR2 as YENEEA. The chain's CDR3 is CASSPRQGSYEQYF. The CDR3 nucleotides are TGTGCCAGCAGCCCCAGACAGGGAAGCTACGAGCAGTACTTC.

CDR3: CASSLSGGANTGELFF. The CDR3 nucleotides are TGTGCCAGCAGCTTATCAGGGGGCGCGAACACCGGGGAGCTGTTTTTT. The chain combines TRBV9 with TRBJ2-2, with 8 bases fitting TRBD1. Germline CDR1 reads SGDLS; CDR2 reads YYNGEE. There are 16 residues in the CDR3. V dropped 4 bases and J dropped 0; count of bases not matched to a gene: 5.

The CDR3 nucleotides read TGTGCCAGCAGCTTAGAAGGCGGGGCGGGCAATCAGCCCCAGCATTTT. Amino acid sequence: CASSLEGGAGNQPQHF. This chain links TRBV11-2 with TRBJ1-5; perhaps TRBD1 as D (5 bases). CDR3 size: 16 residues. Germline V CDR1 and CDR2: SGHAT, FQNNGV. Trimming cost V 0 bases and J 2 bases, with 11 bases left between them.

This clone appeared once. The rearrangement links TRBV5-1 to TRBJ1-3; 8 bases line up with TRBD1. There are 13 residues in the CDR3. With V trimmed by 0 bases and J by 7 bases, 0 bases remained unmatched. Germline CDR1 SGHRS, CDR2 YFSETQ. The CDR3: CASSLGQGNTIYF. The CDR3, as DNA: TGCGCCAGCAGCTTGGGACAGGGGAACACCATATATTTT.

Worth noting for this clone: The sample holds other DNA sequences that translate to the same CDR3. The chain has TRBV7-2 and TRBJ2-5; 8 positions match TRBD2. The CDR3 length is 14 residues. The germline CDR1 and CDR2 sequences are SGHTA and FQGNSA. The trim removed 4 bases at V and 2 bases at J, leaving 3 bases unmatched. Written as DNA, the CDR3 is TGTGCCAGCAGCTATCAGCGGGGGCAAGAGACCCAGTACTTC. Protein product: CASSYQRGQETQYF.

The CDR3 protein is CASSLVGAGSNHYGYTF. DNA of the CDR3: TGTGCCAGCAGCTTAGTTGGGGCAGGGTCTAATCACTATGGCTACACCTTC. The chain combines TRBV7-9 with TRBJ1-2; possible D gene TRBD1, 5 bases. V lost 1 base and J lost 3, with 18 bases in between. This CDR3 spans 17 amino acids. CDR1 is SEHNR and CDR2 is FQNEAQ in the germline V gene (reference sequence).

The chain employs TRBV13 and TRBJ2-7; TRBD1 is a possible D gene (6 bases). The CDR3 consists of 14 residues. Trimming took 6 bases from V and 3 from J, leaving 15 bases between them. Germline loops: CDR1 PRHDT, CDR2 FYEKMQ (reference sequence). This CDR3 is CASSYETGDYEQYF. DNA for the CDR3: TGTGCCAGCAGTTACGAGACAGGCGACTACGAGCAGTACTTC.

This sequence joins TRBV28 and TRBJ1-1; D not resolved. CDR1 MDHEN and CDR2 SYDVKM come from the germline V gene. CDR3 length equals 13 residues. V lost 6 bases, J lost 2 bases, and 10 bases lay in between. CDR3: CASRLTGNTEAFF. The CDR3, as DNA: TGTGCCAGCAGGTTAACGGGTAACACTGAAGCTTTCTTT.

The chain combines TRBV18 with TRBJ2-5, with a possible D match to TRBD1 (6 bases). The germline V gene encodes CDR1 KGHSH and CDR2 LQKENI. The CDR3 spans 17 residues. V shed 4 bases and J shed 5 bases, with 23 bases lying between them. CDR3 coding DNA: TGTGCCAGCTCACGAGACTTTGGGACAATTAGAGGGGAGACCCAGTACTTC. This sequence encodes CASSRDFGTIRGETQYF.

The chain joins TRBV6-6 to TRBJ1-2, with D uncertain. The V gene's germline CDR1 is MNHNY and CDR2 SVGAGI (reference sequence). V lost 0 bases and J 2 bases, leaving 7 bases between the germline ends. The CDR3 covers 14 residues. As DNA, the CDR3 is TGTGCCAGCAGTTACTCCGGCAGGAACTATGGCTACACCTTC. It specifies CASSYSGRNYGYTF.

The chain uses TRBV28 and TRBJ1-1; a possible D gene is TRBD1 (5 bases). With 5 bases removed from V and 7 bases from J, the gap between germline ends came to 14 bases. The CDR3 is 13 residues long. The germline V gene encodes CDR1 MDHEN and CDR2 SYDVKM. The DNA for the CDR3 is TGTGCCAGCAGTCATCAGGGTTCTCGTGAAGCTTTCTTT. Its protein product is CASSHQGSREAFF.